This T cell receptor (beta chain) is from a study of identical twins (dated by TCRdb to the mid-2010s). About the study as a whole: TCR alpha and beta repertoires from monozygotic twins, unrelated adults of various ages and cord blood were deep-sequenced to test whether fetal clonotypes persist. To rule out contamination, replicate twin experiments were performed at different times with different library preparation protocols. Overall results and qualifications from the work: Zero-insertion analyses could be partly confounded by invariant T cells such as MAIT and iNKT, although diverse VJ usage argued against such confounding for most clonotypes. Excess twin sharing in beta out-of-frame sequences was weaker because fewer shared sequences lowered the signal-to-noise ratio. Because the same donors could not be followed over many years, the conclusions relied on cross-sectional statistical analysis. Out-of-frame TCR alpha sequences shared between twins showed an excess of low generation-probability sequences compared with coincidental sharing between unrelated individuals. Out-of-frame TCR alpha sharing in monozygotic twins was systematically underestimated by recombination models, whereas sharing between unrelated individuals was in agreement with the recombination models. Abundant cord blood beta clonotypes had fewer insertions, young adult naive repertoires showed a similar but weaker trend, and memory repertoires showed no such trend.

Receptor amplification or capture employed 5' RACE. TCRdb lists the instrument as Illumina HiSeq 2000. A universal primer binding site was introduced by template switching, and a unique molecular identifier was present in the final cDNA, enabling accurate counting of TCR cDNA molecules. Specific primers in the conserved constant-segment region were used to synthesize first-strand cDNA for the TCR alpha and beta chains. To control for contamination, each cDNA library was double barcoded with a SMART-Mk sample barcode plus Illumina barcodes. Two successive PCR steps introduced TruSeq adapter sequences along with Illumina sample barcodes. The TCR alpha and beta cDNA libraries were sequenced on the Illumina HiSeq platform using custom primers. Per the original workflow: MiGEC processed the raw reads to extract unique molecular identifiers, while MiXCR was used to determine the CDR3 positions. For each individual, recombination models were inferred using an EM algorithm with the repgenHMM and IGoR tools. Shared clonotypes were analyzed with the tcR package in R, and sharing was normalized by the product of cloneset sizes. Out-of-frame nonproductive sequences were analyzed to study raw recombination free of thymic and clonal selection effects. TCRdb passed the public sequencing reads through fastp at Q25 and MiXCR, retaining productive beta sequences. Entries are consolidated by CDR3 protein sequence, retaining the most common genes and DNA. TCRdb, not the authors, supplied the V and J calls. This sample holds 300,000 to 400,000 distinct CDR3 sequences; over 9% were observed only once. Jointly, the top ten make up just over 7% of the sample.

Looking up the germline V gene (reference sequence) yields CDR1 MNHEY and CDR2 SMNVEV. The germline ends are 10 bases apart after V is trimmed by 5 bases and J by 0 bases. The CDR3 holds 14 amino acids from the cysteine to the phenylalanine. Only the CDR3 DNA stays, 42 bases, in frame from base 1. This clonotype turned up a few times. Its antigen remains undetermined. Within one base of it there is no much larger clone, and no base qualities were kept. Only healthy Caucasian donors were included. Three pairs of female monozygotic twins, all aged about 18 to 30 years, were included in the twin cohort. Positive isolation kits from Invitrogen were used to isolate the CD4+ and CD8+ T cell populations. These data were likewise used in another study, on yellow fever vaccine responses in identical twins. Per that second paper: According to the authors, in identical twins the way T cells responded to vaccination appeared partly convergent and partly personalized. The study precisely tracked vaccine-responding T cell clones in identical twins.

The chain links TRBV27 with TRBJ2-5; no D segment can be confidently identified. This TCR was recovered from a woman aged 18-35 years in good health. Material for sequencing was CD8+ T cells sorted from blood. The CDR3 amino acid sequence is: CASSPNPYQETQYF. At the DNA level, the sequence is TGTGCCAGCAGTCCAAACCCGTACCAAGAGACCCAGTACTTC.